This T cell receptor beta chain derives from a study of response to subunit inactivated influenza vaccine. MiXCR, applied by TCRdb to the RT-PCR reads, yields one record per CDR3 protein. The sample gives more than 500,000 distinct CDR3 sequences, around 10% of which show up once; approximately 9.9% is in the top ten. V was clipped by 0 bases and J by 4 bases; unmatched bases: 3. The CDR3 runs 15 residues. CDR1 is SGHTA, CDR2 FQGTGA, per germline. These data also featured in a second study, about T cells expressing NK-cell markers. That source reports: cDNA encoding TCR beta was synthesized via 5'RACE template switching incorporating UMIs. Researchers got TCR beta repertoires out of sorted CD3+CD56+NKG2C+, CD3+CD56+NKG2C- and CD3+CD56-NKG2C+ T cells. The CD3+CD56-NKG2C+ fraction of a handful of donors was likewise dominated by these clonotypes.

The sequencing here drew on PBMCs from blood, taken on the day of vaccination. The clonotype was recovered from a man over 45 who received an inactivated influenza vaccine. The V and J genes are TRBV7-3 and TRBJ2-3; 8 nucleotides align to TRBD2. The CDR3 protein is CASSLTREGADTQYF. The CDR3 DNA reads as TGTGCCAGCAGCTTAACCCGGGAGGGGGCAGATACGCAGTATTTT. The full variable domain, rest sourced from reference TRBV7-3 and TRBJ2-3, is GAGVSQTPSNKVTEKGKYVELRCDPISGHTALYWYRQSLGQGPEFLIYFQGTGAADDSGLPNDRFFAVRPEGSVSTLKIQRTERGDSAVYLCASSLTREGADTQYFGPGTRLTVL.